The clone carrying this TCR beta chain was seen more than once but under ten times. Its specificity is not known. A second PCR, run for about 7 to 11 cycles, used a sample-barcoded 5' primer plus a J-beta primer mix. A 12-random-nucleotide template-switch adaptor tagged each cDNA molecule. TCRdb redid the calling of the 5' RACE reads with MiXCR, one entry per CDR3 protein. The table shows 550,000 to 750,000 distinct CDR3 sequences, with around 21% occurring only once. The sample belongs to a study of blood T cells in healthy people across ages. Background on the study: Through template switching, about one barcoded beta molecule was captured per two T cells, as measured in model experiments. Study-wide findings and caveats: Estimates drawn from one million T cells were deemed to understate diversity.

This sequence was found in a man aged 70-80 years in good health. Specimen: blood.

DNA for the CDR3: TGTGCCAGCAGTTACTCGGACAGGGGAGATACGCAGTATTTT. As protein: CASSYSDRGDTQYF. The chain carries TRBV6-2 or TRBV6-3 and TRBJ2-3; TRBD1 aligns across 9 bases. The CDR3 length is 14 residues. The V gene end was trimmed by 0 bases and the J gene end by 5 bases; junction bases not matched to a gene: 0. Germline CDR1 is MNHEY and CDR2 is SVGEGT.